What follows are 32 T cell receptor beta chains derived from one specimen sequenced in a study of shared clonotypes between healthy human individuals. Measured with immunoSEQ multiplex PCR; TCRdb has only the in-frame clones, and not every one. The sample contains 600,000 to 750,000 clones, about 90% of which appear only once. Sequences were obtained from memory CD8+ T cells from PBMCs. Subset indicated: CD45RO+ cells pooled with CCR7-negative TemRA cells. These receptors came from a man aged 18 to 29 in good health. Some clones in this sample may be carry-over from other donors' samples.

This chain uses TRBV27 with TRBJ1-5; D gene uncertain. V lost 2 bases and J 6 bases, leaving 11 bases between the germline ends. CDR1 is MNHEY, CDR2 SMNVEV, per germline (reference sequence). This CDR3 contains 14 residues. The CDR3 sequence: CASSLRAPGQPQHF. CDR3 nucleotide sequence: TGTGCCAGCAGTTTAAGGGCGCCCGGTCAGCCCCAGCATTTT.

The rearrangement joins TRBV29-1 to TRBJ2-7; either TRBD1 or TRBD2 may fit D (5 bases each). V was trimmed by 2 bases and J by 5 bases, leaving 10 bases between them. The CDR3 is made up of 12 amino acids. In germline, CDR1 is SQVTM, CDR2 ANQGSEA. This CDR3 is CSVETGDDEQYF. CDR3 DNA: TGCAGCGTTGAAACCGGGGACGACGAGCAGTACTTC.

The chain is built from TRBV10-3 and TRBJ1-1; D is undetermined. Looked up from germline, CDR1 is ENHRY and CDR2 is SYGVKD. V was clipped by 2 bases and J by 4 bases, with 14 bases between them. The length of the CDR3 is 15 residues. The CDR3 DNA reads TGTGCCATCAGTGAGCCTTTCTGGGAAGGCACTGAAGCTTTCTTT. Translating it yields CAISEPFWEGTEAFF.

The chain recombines TRBV7-3 with TRBJ2-2; D may be TRBD1 or TRBD2 (6 bases each). Per the germline V gene, CDR1 is SGHTA and CDR2 is FQGTGA. V was cut by 4 bases and J by 5 bases, with 14 bases left in between. CDR3 length: 15 amino acids. CDR3 coding DNA: TGTGCCAGCAGCTCGACTAGGGGGGAGACCGGGGAGCTGTTTTTT. It is translated as CASSSTRGETGELFF.

V usage is TRBV7-6 and J usage is TRBJ2-5, with 10 nucleotides matching TRBD2. The trim removed 5 bases at V and 5 bases at J, leaving 5 bases unmatched. CDR3 length: 14 amino acids. Looked up from germline, CDR1 is SGHVS and CDR2 is FNYEAQ. In DNA, the CDR3 is TGTGCCAGCAGCGCTAGCGGGAGAGGGGAGACCCAGTACTTC. Protein sequence: CASSASGRGETQYF. The whole variable domain, remainder taken from reference TRBV7-6 and TRBJ2-5, is GAGVSQSPRYKVTKRGQDVALRCDPISGHVSLYWYRQALGQGPEFLTYFNYEAQQDKSGLPNDRFSAERPEGSISTLTIQRTEQRDSAMYRCASSASGRGETQYFGPGTRLLVL.

V and J are TRBV9 and TRBJ1-2; D call uncertain. Germline V gene sequence: CDR1 SGDLS, CDR2 YYNGEE. Trimming stripped 0 bases from V and 0 bases from J, with 6 bases between. The CDR3 has 14 residues. The DNA of the CDR3 is TGTGCCAGCAGCGTAGAGCCAGCTAACTATGGCTACACCTTC. It encodes CASSVEPANYGYTF.

A single count supports this clone. The J gene is TRBJ2-3, the V gene TRBV7-9; no definite D call. Trimming removed 6 bases at V and 0 bases at J, with 10 bases between. Looked up from germline, CDR1 is SEHNR and CDR2 is FQNEAQ (reference sequence). The CDR3 has 14 residues. The CDR3 nucleotides are TGTGCCAGCAGGGGCAGTACTAGCACAGATACGCAGTATTTT. Translated: CASRGSTSTDTQYF.

The chain is built from TRBV27 and TRBJ1-4; possible D gene TRBD1, 5 bases. The CDR3 sequence is 17 residues long. Germline values: CDR1 MNHEY, CDR2 SMNVEV (reference sequence). V dropped 2 bases and J dropped 8 bases, with 21 bases sitting between them. CDR3 in amino acids: CASSLIGFGRRDEKLFF. DNA of the CDR3: TGTGCCAGCAGTTTAATAGGGTTCGGACGGAGGGACGAAAAACTGTTTTTT.

The chain joins TRBV7-9 to TRBJ2-4; D call uncertain. Germline CDR1 reads SEHNR; CDR2 reads FQNEAQ (reference sequence). The ends were cut back, 4 bases at V and 2 bases at J, with 12 bases in the middle. The CDR3 has 15 amino acids. The CDR3 DNA is TGTGCCAGCAGCTCCCCGACATTACCCAAAAACATTCAGTACTTC. Amino acid sequence: CASSSPTLPKNIQYF.

In this sample, this clone turned up once. The V call is TRBV9, the J call TRBJ1-2, with TRBD1 matching 10 bases. Germline V gene sequence: CDR1 SGDLS, CDR2 YYNGEE. The CDR3 totals 16 residues. The V and J ends lost 2 bases and 4 bases, in that order; junction bases with no gene match: 8. The CDR3 region is CASSVGTGARGYGYTF. As DNA, the CDR3 is TGTGCCAGCAGCGTGGGGACAGGGGCGAGAGGCTATGGCTACACCTTC. Based on the CDR3 plus reference TRBV9 and TRBJ1-2, the full variable domain is DSGVTQTPKHLITATGQRVTLRCSPRSGDLSVYWYQQSLDQGLQFLIQYYNGEERAKGNILERFSAQQFPDLHSELNLSSLELGDSALYFCASSVGTGARGYGYTFGSGTRLTVV.

V is TRBV19 and J is TRBJ2-7; 9 bases match TRBD2. The CDR3 runs 14 residues. The germline V gene has CDR1 LNHDA and CDR2 SQIVND (reference sequence). V lost 10 bases and J lost 5; bases outside the gene matches: 12. The CDR3 reads CATSFSGRGNEQYF. DNA of the CDR3: TGTGCCACCTCGTTTAGCGGGAGAGGCAACGAGCAGTACTTC. Using reference TRBV19 and TRBJ2-7 for the parts outside the CDR3, the full variable domain is DGGITQSPKYLFRKEGQNVTLSCEQNLNHDAMYWYRQDPGQGLRLIYYSQIVNDFQKGDIAEGYSVSREKKESFPLTVTSAQKNPTAFYLCATSFSGRGNEQYFGPGTRLTVT.

The chain combines TRBV4-3 with TRBJ2-1; D is perhaps TRBD1 (5 bases). The germline V gene has CDR1 LGHNA and CDR2 YSLEER. This CDR3 comprises 17 residues. Between the trimmed V and J ends, which lost 3 bases and 8 bases, there was a span of 23 bases. The CDR3 nucleotides read TGCGCCAGCAGCCAGGAAACGGGCAGGGTTTTTATAGATGAGCAGTTCTTC. It is translated as CASSQETGRVFIDEQFF.

The V and J genes are TRBV2 and TRBJ2-7; TRBD2 matches at 8 bases. The CDR3 is 15 residues long. V trimming: 4 bases; J trimming: 1 base; junction bases outside the gene matches: 6. Germline CDR1 and CDR2: SNHLY and FYNNEI. This CDR3 is CASSARGTRSYEQYF. CDR3 nucleotide sequence: TGTGCCAGCAGTGCCCGCGGGACTAGGTCCTACGAGCAGTACTTC.

This clone was observed once. The rearrangement links TRBV11-2 to TRBJ2-5; perhaps TRBD2 as D (7 bases). CDR3 length: 14 amino acids. Germline V gives CDR1 SGHAT, CDR2 FQNNGV. The V and J ends lost 7 bases and 5 bases respectively, with 17 bases between them. CDR3: CASTETGGRETQYF. Here the CDR3 DNA reads TGTGCCAGCACCGAAACGGGGGGCCGGGAGACCCAGTACTTC.

This chain connects TRBV7-2 to TRBJ1-2; D unresolved. From germline, CDR1 is SGHTA and CDR2 FQGNSA. V gave up 4 bases and J gave up 5 bases, with 17 bases separating them. The CDR3 is made up of 15 amino acids. The CDR3 reads CASSSPGLGVYGYTF. The CDR3 DNA is TGTGCCAGCAGCTCCCCGGGCCTAGGAGTTTATGGCTACACCTTC.

This clone has just a few counts. This chain uses TRBV7-6 with TRBJ1-5, with D unclear. This CDR3 region has 13 residues. Trimming cost V 4 bases and J 6 bases, with 10 bases left between them. Germline V lookup: CDR1 SGHVS, CDR2 FNYEAQ. The CDR3 DNA reads TGTGCCAGCAGCTCCGGTACCGGTCAGCCCCAGCATTTT. Its translation is CASSSGTGQPQHF.

This sequence joins TRBV7-3 and TRBJ2-7; D is perhaps TRBD1 (5 bases). The V end lost 1 base, the J end lost 3 bases, and 10 bases lay between the germline ends. Germline loops: CDR1 SGHTA, CDR2 FQGTGA. This CDR3 has 14 residues. CDR3 nucleotides: TGTGCCAGCAGCTTAATGACAGAGATCTACGAGCAGTACTTC. This encodes CASSLMTEIYEQYF. The full variable domain, in which reference TRBV7-3 and TRBJ2-7 provide the parts outside the CDR3, is GAGVSQTPSNKVTEKGKYVELRCDPISGHTALYWYRQSLGQGPEFLIYFQGTGAADDSGLPNDRFFAVRPEGSVSTLKIQRTERGDSAVYLCASSLMTEIYEQYFGPGTRLTVT.

As to this clone: Other nucleotide sequences in the sample specify the same CDR3. The genes are TRBV19 and TRBJ1-1; TRBD1 might be the D (6 bases). Trimming pared 3 bases from V and 4 bases from J, leaving 9 bases between. CDR1 is LNHDA and CDR2 is SQIVND in the germline V gene (reference sequence). The CDR3 runs to 13 residues. This CDR3 reads CASSIRGSTEAFF. The CDR3 nucleotides are TGTGCCAGTAGTATTAGGGGGAGCACTGAAGCTTTCTTT.

A remark on this clone: An end of the junction does not agree with germline; a read error may underlie this. The chain carries TRBV19 and TRBJ2-7, with 9 bases fitting TRBD1. The germline gives CDR1 LNHDA, CDR2 SQIVND (reference sequence). The length of the CDR3 is 13 residues. Here the CDR3 reads CASSAGQGYGQYF. The CDR3 bases are TGTGCCAGTTCGGCGGGACAGGGTTACGGGCAGTACTTC.

The V and J genes are TRBV6-5 and TRBJ1-2; possible D gene TRBD1, 5 bases. The CDR3 has 13 residues. V lost 8 bases and J lost 6, with 16 bases in between. Germline CDR1 reads MNHEY; CDR2 reads SVGAGI. The CDR3 region has the DNA TGTGCCAGCCAGTCGGGGGAAACGGATGGCTACACCTTC. It translates to CASQSGETDGYTF.

This chain uses TRBV6-1 with TRBJ1-1; D gene ambiguous. In germline, CDR1 is MNHNS, CDR2 SASEGT. The CDR3 is 15 residues long. V gave up 0 bases and J gave up 4 bases, with 12 bases separating them. Here the CDR3 DNA reads TGTGCCAGCAGTGAAGCGGGGAGCTGGAGCACTGAAGCTTTCTTT. This codes for CASSEAGSWSTEAFF.

The gene calls are TRBV27 and TRBJ2-7; 9 positions agree with TRBD1. J gave up 5 bases and V 1 base, and 9 bases lay outside the gene matches. Germline assignment: CDR1 MNHEY and CDR2 SMNVEV (reference sequence). This CDR3 region has 16 residues. The CDR3: CASSLLSQQGADEQYF. The CDR3 bases are TGTGCCAGCAGTTTATTATCCCAACAGGGGGCGGACGAGCAGTACTTC.

This clone was observed once. The sample contains more than one DNA sequence encoding this CDR3. The V call is TRBV10-3, the J call TRBJ2-7, with TRBD2 matching over 7 bases. CDR1 and CDR2 from the germline V gene are ENHRY and SYGVKD. After removal of 0 bases from V and 0 bases from J, the junction contained 2 bases not matched to a gene. The CDR3 has 15 amino acids. For the CDR3, the DNA is TGTGCCATCAGTGAGTCGGGGGGGAGCTCCTACGAGCAGTACTTC. Translated, it gives CAISESGGSSYEQYF.

This clone has only one observation. The rearrangement uses TRBV29-1 and TRBJ2-7; 8 bases align to TRBD2. With 5 bases clipped from V and 6 bases from J, the junction kept 9 bases outside the gene matches. The CDR3 contains 13 residues. Per germline, CDR1 SQVTM and CDR2 ANQGSEA. CDR3: CSVRGGARSEQYF. The CDR3 DNA reads TGCAGCGTTCGGGGGGGCGCACGCTCCGAGCAGTACTTC.

CDR3 sequence: CASSLYVTGNQPQHF. CDR3 nucleotide sequence: TGTGCCAGCAGCCTGTACGTAACCGGCAATCAGCCCCAGCATTTT. This chain uses TRBV5-5 with TRBJ1-5, with D uncertain. Between the trimmed V and J ends, which lost 4 bases and 2 bases, there was a span of 13 bases. Germline CDR1 is SGHKS and CDR2 is YYEKEE (reference sequence). This CDR3 comprises 15 residues.

The chain has TRBV15 and TRBJ2-2; tentatively, D is TRBD2 (6 bases). Per the germline V gene, CDR1 is LNHNV and CDR2 is YYDKDF (reference sequence). V was trimmed by 3 bases and J by 4 bases, leaving 18 bases between them. This CDR3 comprises 17 residues. DNA for the CDR3: TGTGCCACCAGCAGCGGATGGGGGGAGGCGGCCACCGGGGAGCTGTTTTTT. Protein product: CATSSGWGEAATGELFF.

The CDR3 is CASSLGQGPYNEQFF. In DNA, the CDR3 is TGTGCCAGCAGCTTAGGTCAGGGGCCCTACAATGAGCAGTTCTTC. This chain connects TRBV7-6 to TRBJ2-1; weak D call: TRBD1 (6 bases). V shed 1 base and J shed 2 bases, with 9 bases lying between them. The CDR3 sequence is 15 residues long. In germline, CDR1 is SGHVS, CDR2 FNYEAQ.

In nucleotides, the CDR3 is TGCGCCAGCAGCTCGCGGGGGCAATATGGCTACACCTTC. Its translation is CASSSRGQYGYTF. The chain combines TRBV5-1 with TRBJ1-2; D may be TRBD1 (6 bases). CDR1 is SGHRS and CDR2 is YFSETQ in the germline V gene. CDR3 length equals 13 residues. V lost 3 bases and J 5 bases, leaving 11 bases between the germline ends.

This chain joins TRBV19 and TRBJ1-2, with D possibly matching TRBD1 (5 bases). The V and J ends lost 8 bases and 8 bases respectively, with 9 bases between them. Per germline, CDR1 LNHDA and CDR2 SQIVND (reference sequence). The CDR3 sequence is 10 residues long. The CDR3 sequence is CASLAGGYTF. In nucleotides, the CDR3 is TGTGCCAGTCTGGCAGGGGGCTACACCTTC.

The V gene is TRBV2, the J gene TRBJ1-5; TRBD1 is a possible D gene (5 bases). V lost 5 bases to trimming and J lost 3 bases, with 14 bases between them. CDR3 size: 15 residues. Germline lookup yields CDR1 SNHLY and CDR2 FYNNEI. In nucleotides, the CDR3 is TGTGCCAGCAGTTCGGACGGGGACGACAATCAGCCCCAGCATTTT. Residues: CASSSDGDDNQPQHF.

The chain links TRBV4-1 to TRBJ2-7; 8 bases are shared with TRBD1. Germline trimming cut 1 base from V and 2 bases from J; bases unmatched to any gene: 10. Germline values: CDR1 MGHRA, CDR2 YSYEKL. The CDR3 is 17 amino acids. The CDR3 DNA reads TGCGCCAGCAGCCAAGGATCTGGACAGGGAAATCCCTACGAGCAGTACTTC. As protein: CASSQGSGQGNPYEQYF.

This chain joins TRBV4-3 and TRBJ2-3; TRBD2 might be the D (5 bases). Trimming took 1 base from V and 5 from J, leaving 13 bases between them. Per germline, CDR1 LGHNA and CDR2 YSLEER. This CDR3 region has 15 residues. The CDR3 loop is CASSQVRAVGDTQYF. CDR3 coding DNA: TGCGCCAGCAGCCAAGTCAGAGCGGTGGGAGATACGCAGTATTTT.